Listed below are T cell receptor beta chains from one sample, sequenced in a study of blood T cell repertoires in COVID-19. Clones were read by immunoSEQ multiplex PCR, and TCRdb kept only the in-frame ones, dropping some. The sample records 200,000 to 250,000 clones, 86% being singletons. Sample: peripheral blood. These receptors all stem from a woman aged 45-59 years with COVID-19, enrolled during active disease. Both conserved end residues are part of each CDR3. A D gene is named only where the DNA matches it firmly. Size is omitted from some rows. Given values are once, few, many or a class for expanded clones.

CDR3aa: CAWSVGGMRGEQFF
CDR3nt: TGTGCCTGGAGTGTAGGGGGAATGAGGGGTGAGCAGTTCTTC
j_gene: TRBJ2-1
v_gene: TRBV30
abundance: -
d_gene: -

CDR3aa: CASSPIQALTGELFF
CDR3nt: TGTGCCAGCTCACCAATACAGGCTCTTACCGGGGAGCTGTTTTTT
j_gene: TRBJ2-2
v_gene: TRBV18
abundance: -
d_gene: -

CDR3aa: CASSQGASHGELFF
CDR3nt: TGCGCCAGCAGCCAAGGGGCTAGCCACGGGGAGCTGTTTTTT
j_gene: TRBJ2-2
v_gene: TRBV4-3
abundance: -
d_gene: -

CDR3aa: CASRLSGEQFF
CDR3nt: TGTGCCAGCCGACTATCCGGTGAGCAGTTCTTC
j_gene: TRBJ2-1
v_gene: TRBV2
abundance: -
d_gene: -

CDR3aa: CASSTEEGELFGQPQHF
CDR3nt: TGTGCCAGTAGTACTGAAGAGGGGGAACTTTTTGGGCAGCCCCAGCATTTT
j_gene: TRBJ1-5
v_gene: TRBV19
abundance: -
d_gene: -

CDR3aa: CASSSTTDTQYF
CDR3nt: TGTGCCAGCAGTTCCACAACAGATACGCAGTATTTT
j_gene: TRBJ2-3
v_gene: TRBV28
abundance: few
d_gene: -

CDR3aa: CASSFSAGQGNTEAFF
CDR3nt: TGTGCCAGCAGCTTTAGCGCGGGACAGGGAAACACTGAAGCTTTCTTT
j_gene: TRBJ1-1
v_gene: TRBV7-8
abundance: -
d_gene: TRBD1

CDR3aa: CASSQDIGGDTGGELFF
CDR3nt: TGTGCCAGCAGCCAAGATATTGGGGGGGATACCGGAGGGGAGCTGTTTTTT
j_gene: TRBJ2-2
v_gene: TRBV3-1/TRBV3-2
abundance: -
d_gene: TRBD2

CDR3aa: CASSHRDRPFSSYNEQFF
CDR3nt: TGCGCCAGCAGCCACCGGGACAGACCGTTTAGCTCCTACAATGAGCAGTTCTTC
j_gene: TRBJ2-1
v_gene: TRBV5-1
abundance: -
d_gene: TRBD1

CDR3aa: CASSPGQVTQETQYF
CDR3nt: TGTGCCAGCAGCCCGGGACAGGTGACCCAAGAGACCCAGTACTTC
j_gene: TRBJ2-5
v_gene: TRBV7-3
abundance: once
d_gene: TRBD1

CDR3aa: CASRFPPSGSSYNEQFF
CDR3nt: TGTGCAAGTCGCTTTCCGCCTAGCGGAAGCTCCTACAATGAGCAGTTCTTC
j_gene: TRBJ2-1
v_gene: TRBV12-2
abundance: -
d_gene: -

CDR3aa: CASSSKGTSYEQYF
CDR3nt: TGTGCCAGCAGCTCAAAGGGGACTAGCTACGAGCAGTACTTC
j_gene: TRBJ2-7
v_gene: TRBV7-2
abundance: -
d_gene: TRBD2

CDR3aa: CASSLAGSNHYTGELFF
CDR3nt: TGCGCCAGCAGCTTGGCCGGTTCGAACCACTACACCGGGGAGCTGTTTTTT
j_gene: TRBJ2-2
v_gene: TRBV5-1
abundance: -
d_gene: -

CDR3aa: CAWSPETGRRGNTIYF
CDR3nt: TGTGCCTGGAGTCCCGAAACAGGGCGAAGAGGAAACACCATATATTTT
j_gene: TRBJ1-3
v_gene: TRBV30
abundance: -
d_gene: -

CDR3aa: CAWSAGGSYNEQFF
CDR3nt: TGTGCCTGGAGTGCAGGGGGGTCCTACAATGAGCAGTTCTTC
j_gene: TRBJ2-1
v_gene: TRBV30
abundance: -
d_gene: -

CDR3aa: CASSRGFTGANVLTF
CDR3nt: TGTGCCAGCAGTCGAGGTTTTACGGGGGCCAACGTCCTGACTTTC
j_gene: TRBJ2-6
v_gene: TRBV28
abundance: once
d_gene: -

CDR3aa: CSVIGFGGELFF
CDR3nt: TGCAGCGTTATTGGTTTCGGCGGGGAGCTGTTTTTT
j_gene: TRBJ2-2
v_gene: TRBV29-1
abundance: -
d_gene: -

CDR3aa: CSAHFWEIPDTQYF
CDR3nt: TGCAGCGCACACTTCTGGGAGATCCCAGATACGCAGTATTTT
j_gene: TRBJ2-3
v_gene: TRBV29-1
abundance: few
d_gene: -

CDR3aa: CSVGERGVTYEQYF
CDR3nt: TGCAGCGTGGGGGAGCGGGGGGTTACCTACGAGCAGTACTTC
j_gene: TRBJ2-7
v_gene: TRBV29-1
abundance: -
d_gene: TRBD2

CDR3aa: CASSFQENYGYTF
CDR3nt: TGTGCCAGCAGTTTTCAGGAAAACTATGGCTACACCTTC
j_gene: TRBJ1-2
v_gene: TRBV12-3/TRBV12-4
abundance: -
d_gene: -

CDR3aa: CASSFQGTSTDTQYF
CDR3nt: TGTGCCAGCAGCTTCCAGGGAACTAGCACAGATACGCAGTATTTT
j_gene: TRBJ2-3
v_gene: TRBV7-8
abundance: -
d_gene: -

CDR3aa: CASSEIGQDSYGYTF
CDR3nt: TGCGCCAGCAGTGAGATAGGACAGGACTCTTATGGCTACACCTTC
j_gene: TRBJ1-2
v_gene: TRBV10-2
abundance: -
d_gene: TRBD1

CDR3aa: CASSYGAGTYEQYF
CDR3nt: TGTGCCAGCAGCTACGGGGCGGGGACCTACGAGCAGTACTTC
j_gene: TRBJ2-7
v_gene: TRBV9
abundance: -
d_gene: -

CDR3aa: CASSPPGLAGRFKNIQYF
CDR3nt: TGTGCCAGCTCACCACCGGGACTAGCGGGGAGGTTCAAAAACATTCAGTACTTC
j_gene: TRBJ2-4
v_gene: TRBV18
abundance: -
d_gene: TRBD2

CDR3aa: CASRHDERGGELFF
CDR3nt: TGTGCCAGCAGGCACGATGAAAGGGGCGGGGAGCTGTTTTTT
j_gene: TRBJ2-2
v_gene: TRBV11-1
abundance: -
d_gene: -

CDR3aa: CATSEPARGPNTGELFF
CDR3nt: TGTGCCACCAGTGAGCCCGCCAGGGGGCCGAACACCGGGGAGCTGTTTTTT
j_gene: TRBJ2-2
v_gene: TRBV24-1
abundance: -
d_gene: TRBD1

CDR3aa: CASSLGQGSTEAFF
CDR3nt: TGTGCCAGCAGCTTAGGCCAGGGCTCCACTGAAGCTTTCTTT
j_gene: TRBJ1-1
v_gene: TRBV13
abundance: -
d_gene: -

CDR3aa: CASSPGLAGYNEQFF
CDR3nt: TGTGCCAGCAGTCCGGGACTAGCGGGGTACAATGAGCAGTTCTTC
j_gene: TRBJ2-1
v_gene: TRBV2
abundance: -
d_gene: TRBD2

CDR3aa: CASSLTGNEQFF
CDR3nt: TGTGCCAGCAGCCTGACAGGCAATGAGCAGTTCTTC
j_gene: TRBJ2-1
v_gene: TRBV7-9
abundance: -
d_gene: -

CDR3aa: CATSAGVQVGELFF
CDR3nt: TGTGCCACCAGTGCAGGGGTTCAAGTGGGGGAGCTGTTTTTT
j_gene: TRBJ2-2
v_gene: TRBV24-1
abundance: -
d_gene: -

CDR3aa: CASSLQGGDEQFF
CDR3nt: TGTGCCAGCAGCTTGCAAGGGGGTGACGAGCAGTTCTTC
j_gene: TRBJ2-1
v_gene: TRBV5-6
abundance: -
d_gene: -

CDR3aa: CASSQDYKGGDKNIQYF
CDR3nt: TGTGCCAGCAGCCAAGATTATAAGGGAGGGGACAAAAACATTCAGTACTTC
j_gene: TRBJ2-4
v_gene: TRBV3-1/TRBV3-2
abundance: -
d_gene: TRBD2

CDR3aa: CASSFSGGVTGELFF
CDR3nt: TGCGCCAGCAGCTTTAGCGGGGGGGTCACCGGGGAGCTGTTTTTT
j_gene: TRBJ2-2
v_gene: TRBV4-1
abundance: -
d_gene: TRBD2

CDR3aa: CASSLALGELYF
CDR3nt: TGTGCCAGCAGCTTAGCGTTGGGAGAACTGTACTTC
j_gene: TRBJ2-7
v_gene: TRBV7-8
abundance: -
d_gene: -

CDR3aa: CASSQEMGLYTF
CDR3nt: TGTGCCAGCAGCCAAGAAATGGGGCTCTACACCTTC
j_gene: TRBJ1-2
v_gene: TRBV3-1/TRBV3-2
abundance: -
d_gene: -

CDR3aa: CASSLAGLKDTQYF
CDR3nt: TGTGCCAGCAGCTTAGCGGGGTTGAAAGATACGCAGTATTTT
j_gene: TRBJ2-3
v_gene: TRBV5-4
abundance: -
d_gene: TRBD2

CDR3aa: CASSQGFWETAVGELFF
CDR3nt: TGTGCCAGCAGCCAAGGCTTTTGGGAGACCGCCGTCGGGGAGCTGTTTTTT
j_gene: TRBJ2-2
v_gene: TRBV14
abundance: -
d_gene: -

CDR3aa: CASNEGASTDTQYF
CDR3nt: TGTGCCAGCAATGAGGGCGCTAGCACAGATACGCAGTATTTT
j_gene: TRBJ2-3
v_gene: TRBV2
abundance: -
d_gene: -

CDR3aa: CASSYPTGVGNTIYF
CDR3nt: TGTGCCAGCAGTTACCCGACAGGGGTTGGAAACACCATATATTTT
j_gene: TRBJ1-3
v_gene: TRBV6-6
abundance: -
d_gene: TRBD1

CDR3aa: CASSEWGVQNQPQHF
CDR3nt: TGTGCCAGCAGTGAATGGGGGGTCCAGAATCAGCCCCAGCATTTT
j_gene: TRBJ1-5
v_gene: TRBV6-1
abundance: -
d_gene: -